This T cell receptor (beta chain) emerged from a study of CD8 T cells in Susac syndrome. CDR1 is MNHNS, CDR2 SASEGT, per germline. The CDR3 consists of 13 residues. Between the trimmed V and J ends, which lost 9 bases and 5 bases, there was a span of 16 bases. RNA amounts of about 0.5 to 1 ug underwent reverse transcription with random hexamers. Amplification of TCR beta CDR3 spanned 54 Vbeta and 13 Jbeta via immunoSEQ multiplex PCR. Each CDR3 protein is one row after TCRdb ran MiXCR on the immunoSEQ multiplex PCR reads. The sample yields some 120,000 distinct CDR3 sequences, just under 95% seen once. Healthy donors constituted the controls, which were matched for age and sex.

This clonotype was sampled from a human donor in good health. The V call is TRBV6-1, the J call TRBJ1-2, with a weak D call TRBD1 (5 bases). Sequencing was performed on CD4+ T cells from PBMCs. CDR3 sequence (DNA): TGTGCCAGTTCGCGGGAGGGGTTGTATGGCTACACCTTC. Translation: CASSREGLYGYTF.